These 7 T cell receptor beta chains originate from one sample sequenced in a study of T cell responses to AZD1222 COVID-19 vaccine. The protocol was immunoSEQ multiplex PCR, while the TCRdb copy is restricted to in-frame clones and leaves out a portion. The table shows about 170,000 clones, with roughly 89% occurring only once. The starting material was peripheral blood, obtained on day 0 of AZD1222 vaccination. The receptors originated from an adult in good health.

This chain uses TRBV2 with TRBJ2-7; D not certain. The germline CDR1 and CDR2 sequences are SNHLY and FYNNEI. This CDR3 contains 14 residues. The V and J ends lost 1 base and 0 bases respectively, with 7 bases between them. Here the CDR3 DNA reads TGTGCCAGCAGTGAAGGTGGCTTCTCCTACGAGCAGTACTTC. Protein: CASSEGGFSYEQYF.

The CDR3 DNA follows: TGTGCCAGCAGTTTATTGCGGGGGTCCCTCCACTTT. It codes for CASSLLRGSLHF. This rearrangement joins TRBV27 to TRBJ1-6, with D possibly being TRBD1 (5 bases). V gave up 1 base and J gave up 14 bases, with 9 bases separating them. The CDR3 covers 12 residues. Germline V gene lookup returns CDR1 MNHEY and CDR2 SMNVEV (reference sequence).

The chain uses TRBV3-1 (or the pseudogene TRBV3-2) and TRBJ1-4; D not resolved. The germline V gene encodes CDR1 LGHDT and CDR2 YNNKEL (reference sequence). Trimming took off 4 bases at V and 2 bases at J, with 8 bases between the two ends. CDR3 length: 14 amino acids. CDR3 sequence (DNA): TGTGCCAGCAGCCTTGGATGGACTAATGAAAAACTGTTTTTT. This sequence encodes CASSLGWTNEKLFF.

The genes are TRBV9 and TRBJ1-6; 12 positions agree with TRBD1. Looked up from germline, CDR1 is SGDLS and CDR2 is YYNGEE. The CDR3 spans 17 residues. Trimming at V came to 0 bases and at J to 8 bases, leaving 6 bases not matched to a gene. CDR3 loop: CASSVGGTGGIDSPLHF. The DNA for the CDR3 is TGTGCCAGCAGCGTAGGGGGGACAGGGGGCATTGATTCACCCCTCCACTTT.

The rearrangement links TRBV10-1 to TRBJ2-7; TRBD2 might be the D (5 bases). This CDR3 is built from 14 residues. With 6 bases removed from V and 0 bases from J, the gap between germline ends came to 12 bases. Looked up from germline, CDR1 is WNHNN and CDR2 is SYGVQD (reference sequence). The CDR3 loop is CASSLRRDSYEQYF. CDR3 DNA: TGCGCCAGCAGCCTTAGACGGGACTCCTACGAGCAGTACTTC.

The chain recombines TRBV12-3 or TRBV12-4 with TRBJ1-4; TRBD1 is a possible D gene (6 bases). The germline V and J ends were trimmed by 8 bases and 3 bases, with 10 bases remaining between them. The CDR3 spans 13 residues. The CDR3 loop is CASARTANEKLFF. The CDR3 DNA sequence: TGTGCCAGCGCGAGGACAGCTAATGAAAAACTGTTTTTT.

The chain recombines TRBV12-3 or TRBV12-4 with TRBJ1-2; D not resolved. There are 11 residues in the CDR3. V was trimmed by 1 base and J by 8 bases, leaving 5 bases between them. The CDR3 sequence is CASSLGAGYTF. The DNA for the CDR3 is TGTGCCAGCAGTTTAGGTGCCGGCTACACCTTC.